The TCR beta chain under discussion was sequenced for a study of CD8 T cells in Susac syndrome. The CDR3 is 17 residues long. Trimming removed 4 bases from V and 0 bases from J; junction bases left unmatched: 10. Germline V gene data show CDR1 as SGDLS and CDR2 as YYNGEE. Sequencing of TCR beta was performed on blood CD8+ T cells and on blood CD4+ T cells. The multiple sclerosis controls comprised treatment-naive patients whose relapsing-remitting disease was stable or active. The authors negatively isolated CD8+ and CD4+ T cells and FACS-enriched TEMRA cells. When the RNA was reverse transcribed, random hexamers were used with an input of 0.5 to 1 ug. By means of immunoSEQ multiplex PCR, TCR beta CDR3 spanning 54 Vbeta and 13 Jbeta underwent amplification. TCRdb analysed the immunoSEQ multiplex PCR reads with MiXCR anew, one entry per CDR3 protein. The table lists about 280,000 distinct CDR3 sequences, about 88% of them singletons, with approximately 0.11% in the top ten.

V and J are TRBV9 and TRBJ1-2; TRBD1 matches 9 bases. The source of this sequence is a human donor with multiple sclerosis. Sequenced input: CD8+ T cells from PBMCs. CDR3 amino acids: CASSFHDRGSPNYGYTF. CDR3 DNA: TGTGCCAGCAGCTTCCATGACAGGGGGTCCCCTAACTATGGCTACACCTTC.